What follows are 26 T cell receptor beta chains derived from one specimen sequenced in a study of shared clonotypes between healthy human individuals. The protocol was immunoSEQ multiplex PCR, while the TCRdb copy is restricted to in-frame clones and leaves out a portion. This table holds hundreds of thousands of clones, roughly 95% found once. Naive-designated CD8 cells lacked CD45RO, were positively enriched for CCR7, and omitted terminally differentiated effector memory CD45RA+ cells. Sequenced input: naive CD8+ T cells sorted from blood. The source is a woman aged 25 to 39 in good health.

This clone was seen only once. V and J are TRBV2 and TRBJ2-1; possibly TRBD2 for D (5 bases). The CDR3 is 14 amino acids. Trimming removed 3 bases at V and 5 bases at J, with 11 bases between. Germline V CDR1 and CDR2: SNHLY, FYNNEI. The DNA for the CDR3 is TGTGCCAGCAGTGAGGCAGGAGGACACAATGAGCAGTTCTTC. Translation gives CASSEAGGHNEQFF.

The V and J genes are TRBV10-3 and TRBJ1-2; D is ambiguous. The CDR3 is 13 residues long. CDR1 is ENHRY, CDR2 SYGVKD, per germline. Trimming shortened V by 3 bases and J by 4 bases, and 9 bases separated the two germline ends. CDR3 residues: CAISDRVFYGYTF. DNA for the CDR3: TGTGCCATCAGTGATCGGGTCTTCTATGGCTACACCTTC.

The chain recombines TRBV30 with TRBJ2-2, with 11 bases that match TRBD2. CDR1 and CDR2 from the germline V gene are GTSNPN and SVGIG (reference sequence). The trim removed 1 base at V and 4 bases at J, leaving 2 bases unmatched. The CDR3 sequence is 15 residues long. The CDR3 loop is CAWSGLAGTTGELFF. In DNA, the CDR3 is TGTGCCTGGAGTGGACTAGCGGGAACCACCGGGGAGCTGTTTTTT.

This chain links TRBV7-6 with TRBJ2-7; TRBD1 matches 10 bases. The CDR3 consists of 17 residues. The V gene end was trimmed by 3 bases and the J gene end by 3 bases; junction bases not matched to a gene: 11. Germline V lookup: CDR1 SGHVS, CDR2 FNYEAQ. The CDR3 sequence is CASSLTISDRGNYEQYF. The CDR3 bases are TGTGCCAGCAGCTTGACTATCTCGGACAGGGGGAACTACGAGCAGTACTTC.

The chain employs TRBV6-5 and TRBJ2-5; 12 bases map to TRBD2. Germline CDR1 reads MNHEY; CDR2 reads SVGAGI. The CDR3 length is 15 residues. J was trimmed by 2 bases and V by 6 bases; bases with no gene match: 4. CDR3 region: CASRGTSGRQETQYF. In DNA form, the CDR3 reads TGTGCCAGCAGGGGGACTAGCGGGCGGCAAGAGACCCAGTACTTC.

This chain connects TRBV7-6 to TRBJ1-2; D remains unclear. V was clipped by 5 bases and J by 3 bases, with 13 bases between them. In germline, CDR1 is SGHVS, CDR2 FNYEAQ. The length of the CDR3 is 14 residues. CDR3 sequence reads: CASSPRVLDYGYTF. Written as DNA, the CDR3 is TGTGCCAGCAGCCCGCGGGTTCTTGACTATGGCTACACCTTC.

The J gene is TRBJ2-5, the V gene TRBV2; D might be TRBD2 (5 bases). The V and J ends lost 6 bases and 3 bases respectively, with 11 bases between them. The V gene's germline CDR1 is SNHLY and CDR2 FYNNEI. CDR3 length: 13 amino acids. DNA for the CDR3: TGTGCCAGCAGAAAGGACTGGGAAGAGACCCAGTACTTC. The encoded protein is CASRKDWEETQYF.

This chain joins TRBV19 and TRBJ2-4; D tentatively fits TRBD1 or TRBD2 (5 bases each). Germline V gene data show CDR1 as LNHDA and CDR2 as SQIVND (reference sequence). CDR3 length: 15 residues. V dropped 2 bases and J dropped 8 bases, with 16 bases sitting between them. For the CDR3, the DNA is TGTGCCAGTAGTATATGGAGTGGGGGTCAGGACATTCAGTACTTC. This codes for CASSIWSGGQDIQYF.

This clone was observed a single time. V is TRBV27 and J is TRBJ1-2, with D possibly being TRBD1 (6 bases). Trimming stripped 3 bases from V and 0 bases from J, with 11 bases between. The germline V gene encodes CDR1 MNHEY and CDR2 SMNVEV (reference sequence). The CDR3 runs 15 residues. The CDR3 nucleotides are TGTGCCAGCAGTTTTTTCGGGGGGCCTAACTATGGCTACACCTTC. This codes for CASSFFGGPNYGYTF.

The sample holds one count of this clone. The CDR3 protein is CASSQGLAYNEQFF. In nucleotides, the CDR3 is TGTGCCAGCAGCCAGGGACTAGCATACAATGAGCAGTTCTTC. The genes are TRBV16 and TRBJ2-1, with TRBD2 matching 9 bases. The CDR3 extends over 14 amino acids. The ends lost 3 bases at V and 4 bases at J; junction bases unmatched: 1. CDR1 is KGHSY, CDR2 FQNENV, per germline.

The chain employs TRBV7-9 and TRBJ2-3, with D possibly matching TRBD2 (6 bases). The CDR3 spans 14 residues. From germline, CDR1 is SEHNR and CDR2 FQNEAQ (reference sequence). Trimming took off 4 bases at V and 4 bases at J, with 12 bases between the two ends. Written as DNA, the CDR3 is TGTGCCAGCAGCTCAAGACTAGAACCAGATACGCAGTATTTT. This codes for CASSSRLEPDTQYF. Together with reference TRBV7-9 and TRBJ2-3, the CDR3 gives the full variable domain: DTGVSQNPRHKITKRGQNVTFRCDPISEHNRLYWYRQTLGQGPEFLTYFQNEAQLEKSRLLSDRFSAERPKGSFSTLEIQRTEQGDSAMYLCASSSRLEPDTQYFGPGTRLTVL.

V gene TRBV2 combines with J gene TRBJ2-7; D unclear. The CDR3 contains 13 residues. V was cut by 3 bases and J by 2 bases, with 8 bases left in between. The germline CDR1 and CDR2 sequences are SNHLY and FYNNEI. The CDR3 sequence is CASSDGGAYEQYF. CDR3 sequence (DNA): TGTGCCAGCAGTGATGGTGGTGCCTACGAGCAGTACTTC.

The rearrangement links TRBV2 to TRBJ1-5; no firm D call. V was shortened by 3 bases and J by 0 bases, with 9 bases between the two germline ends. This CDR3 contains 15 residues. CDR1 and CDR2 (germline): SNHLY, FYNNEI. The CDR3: CASSEPGFSNQPQHF. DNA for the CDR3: TGTGCCAGCAGTGAGCCGGGTTTTAGCAATCAGCCCCAGCATTTT.

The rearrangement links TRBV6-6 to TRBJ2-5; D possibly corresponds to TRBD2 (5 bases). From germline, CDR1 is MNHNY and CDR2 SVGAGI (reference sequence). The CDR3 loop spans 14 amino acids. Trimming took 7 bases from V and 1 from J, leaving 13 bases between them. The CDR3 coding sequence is TGTGCCAGCATGGTCGCGGGCCTCCAAGAGACCCAGTACTTC. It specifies CASMVAGLQETQYF.

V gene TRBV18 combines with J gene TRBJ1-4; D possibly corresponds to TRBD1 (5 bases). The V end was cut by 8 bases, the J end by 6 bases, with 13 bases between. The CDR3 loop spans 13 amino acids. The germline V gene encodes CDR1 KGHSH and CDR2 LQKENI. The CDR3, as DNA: TGTGCCAGCCCGACCAGACAGTATGAAAAACTGTTTTTT. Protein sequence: CASPTRQYEKLFF.

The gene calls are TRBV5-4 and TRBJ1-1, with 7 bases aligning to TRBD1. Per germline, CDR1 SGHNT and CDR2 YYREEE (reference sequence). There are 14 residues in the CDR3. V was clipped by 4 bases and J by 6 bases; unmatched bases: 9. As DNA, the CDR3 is TGTGCCAGCAGCGAACAGGGGAAGGTCCCTGAAGCTTTCTTT. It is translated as CASSEQGKVPEAFF.

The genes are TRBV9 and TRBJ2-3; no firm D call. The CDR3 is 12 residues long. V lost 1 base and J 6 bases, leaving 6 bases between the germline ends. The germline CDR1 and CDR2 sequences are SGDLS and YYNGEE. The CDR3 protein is CASSVPGDTQYF. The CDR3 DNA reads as TGTGCCAGCAGCGTACCTGGGGATACGCAGTATTTT.

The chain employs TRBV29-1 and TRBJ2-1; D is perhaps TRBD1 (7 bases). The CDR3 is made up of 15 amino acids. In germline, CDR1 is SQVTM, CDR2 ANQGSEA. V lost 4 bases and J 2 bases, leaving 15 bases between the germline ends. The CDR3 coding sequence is TGCAGCGTTGCTATACAGGGGAGGCCCTACAATGAGCAGTTCTTC. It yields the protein CSVAIQGRPYNEQFF.

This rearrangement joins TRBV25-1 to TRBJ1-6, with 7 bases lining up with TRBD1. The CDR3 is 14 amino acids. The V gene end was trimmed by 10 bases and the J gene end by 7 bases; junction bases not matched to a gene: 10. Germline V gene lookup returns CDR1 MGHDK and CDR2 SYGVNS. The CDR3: CAISPGTENSPLHF. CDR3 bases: TGTGCCATATCTCCCGGGACAGAAAATTCACCCCTCCACTTT.

The CDR3, as DNA: TGTGCCACCCTCGGGTCCGCTCTTGGCTACACCTTC. Translation: CATLGSALGYTF. This chain connects TRBV19 to TRBJ1-2; D not resolved. Germline values: CDR1 LNHDA, CDR2 SQIVND (reference sequence). CDR3 length equals 12 residues. V gave up 10 bases and J gave up 7 bases, with 16 bases separating them. Full variable domain (remainder filled in from reference TRBV19 and TRBJ1-2): DGGITQSPKYLFRKEGQNVTLSCEQNLNHDAMYWYRQDPGQGLRLIYYSQIVNDFQKGDIAEGYSVSREKKESFPLTVTSAQKNPTAFYLCATLGSALGYTFGSGTRLTVV.

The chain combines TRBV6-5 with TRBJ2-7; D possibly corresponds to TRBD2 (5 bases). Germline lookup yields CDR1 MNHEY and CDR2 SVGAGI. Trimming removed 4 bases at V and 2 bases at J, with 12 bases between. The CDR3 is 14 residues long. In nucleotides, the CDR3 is TGTGCCAGCAGTTTCACGAGTAGCGCCTACGAGCAGTACTTC. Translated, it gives CASSFTSSAYEQYF.

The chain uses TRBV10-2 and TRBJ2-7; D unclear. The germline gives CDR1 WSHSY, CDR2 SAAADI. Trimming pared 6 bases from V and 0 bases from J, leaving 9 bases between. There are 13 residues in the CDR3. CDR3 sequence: CASSVSFSYEQYF. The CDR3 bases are TGCGCCAGCAGCGTTTCCTTCTCCTACGAGCAGTACTTC.

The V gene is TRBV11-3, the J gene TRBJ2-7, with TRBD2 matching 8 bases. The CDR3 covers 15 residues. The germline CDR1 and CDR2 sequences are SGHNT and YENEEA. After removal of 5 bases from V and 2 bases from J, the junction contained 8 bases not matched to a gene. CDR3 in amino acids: CASSLTSAPTYEQYF. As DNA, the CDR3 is TGTGCCAGCAGCCTGACTAGCGCTCCGACCTACGAGCAGTACTTC.

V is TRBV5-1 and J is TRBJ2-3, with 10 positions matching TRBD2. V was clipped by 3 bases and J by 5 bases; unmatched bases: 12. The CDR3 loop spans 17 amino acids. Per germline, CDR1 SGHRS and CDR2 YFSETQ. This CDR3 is CASSWVPLAGEGDTQYF. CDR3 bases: TGCGCCAGCAGCTGGGTCCCGCTAGCGGGAGAGGGAGATACGCAGTATTTT.

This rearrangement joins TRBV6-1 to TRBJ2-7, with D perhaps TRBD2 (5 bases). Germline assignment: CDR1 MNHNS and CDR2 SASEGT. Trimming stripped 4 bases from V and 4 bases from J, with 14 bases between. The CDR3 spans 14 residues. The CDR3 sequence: CASSGSLSGYEQYF. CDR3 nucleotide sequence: TGTGCCAGCAGTGGCAGTCTTTCGGGGTACGAGCAGTACTTC.

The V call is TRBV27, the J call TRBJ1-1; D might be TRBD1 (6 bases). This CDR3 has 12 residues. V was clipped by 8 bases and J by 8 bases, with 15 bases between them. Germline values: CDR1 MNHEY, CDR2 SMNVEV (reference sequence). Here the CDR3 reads CASGWTGTEAFF. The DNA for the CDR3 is TGTGCCAGCGGGTGGACCGGGACAGAAGCTTTCTTT.